What follows is one T cell receptor beta chain and its context. Its target antigen remains unknown. The sample holds no much larger clone one base away, and base qualities are not on file. The data originate from a study of T cell changes during pregnancy in multiple sclerosis (dated by TCRdb to between 2019 and 2020). Turning to the overall study: In women with multiple sclerosis, the researchers looked at how the T cell repertoire shifted as pregnancy progressed.

Library preparation used the immunoSEQ multiplex PCR assay. In TCRdb, the immuneACCESS table is reduced to in-frame sequences with V and J assigned. These tables do not hold every clone; where another copy was compared, an unresolved V gene accounts for under half, and the others remain unexplained. Recorded for this sample are about 75,000 clones; more than 70% of them occurred a single time. The top ten constitute 0.7% to 0.9% of the sample. Measured from the cysteine to the phenylalanine, the CDR3 is 13 residues long. The read is trimmed to its CDR3 DNA, 39 bases read in frame from base 1. Compared with germline, V lacks 8 bases and J lacks 5 bases; bases without a gene match: 7. From the germline V gene, CDR1 is ENHRY and CDR2 is SYGVKD.

The sequence was collected from a female donor in good health, enrolled as a control in a pregnancy study. The rearrangement combines TRBV10-3 with TRBJ1-1, and TRBD1 matches 8 of the central bases. Sequenced material: peripheral blood, taken in the first trimester of pregnancy. Here the CDR3 is given as CAIALQGDTEAFF. The DNA sequence is given as TGTGCCATCGCTTTACAGGGGGATACTGAAGCTTTCTTT.